This is a list of T cell receptor beta chains from one sample in a study of cytomegalovirus exposure and HLA in healthy donors. The data were produced by immunoSEQ multiplex PCR, yet TCRdb's version contains in-frame clones alone and is incomplete. Of about 170,000 clones detected, about 59% appear once; the ten largest clones hold roughly 2.9%. Sequences were obtained from PBMCs. The receptors were gathered from a middle-aged man in good health and CMV-seronegative. Each CDR3 is given with its conserved first and last residue. The order of the fields is CDR3 length, clone size, D gene, V gene, J gene, CDR3 protein, CDR3 DNA. D genes are given only for firm matches. Expanded clones get a size class; other rows say once, few or many, or leave the size out.

CDR3 length: 13; clone size: -; D gene: -; V gene: TRBV2; J gene: TRBJ2-5; CDR3 protein: CASRAPTGETQYF; CDR3 DNA: TGTGCCAGCAGGGCGCCGACCGGGGAGACCCAGTACTTC
CDR3 length: 14; clone size: -; D gene: -; V gene: TRBV27; J gene: TRBJ2-3; CDR3 protein: CASSLRLSTDTQYF; CDR3 DNA: TGTGCCAGCAGTTTAAGACTCTCGACAGATACGCAGTATTTT
CDR3 length: 16; clone size: -; D gene: TRBD1; V gene: TRBV14; J gene: TRBJ2-2; CDR3 protein: CASSPWDSYHTGELFF; CDR3 DNA: TGTGCCAGCAGCCCTTGGGACAGCTATCACACCGGGGAGCTGTTTTTT
CDR3 length: 14; clone size: -; D gene: -; V gene: TRBV5-6; J gene: TRBJ2-1; CDR3 protein: CASSLGGVHNEQFF; CDR3 DNA: TGTGCCAGCAGCTTGGGCGGGGTTCACAATGAGCAGTTCTTC
CDR3 length: 15; clone size: -; D gene: TRBD1; V gene: TRBV11-2; J gene: TRBJ1-4; CDR3 protein: CASSPWTGGGEKLFF; CDR3 DNA: TGTGCCAGCAGCCCTTGGACAGGGGGTGGCGAAAAACTGTTTTTT
CDR3 length: 15; clone size: -; D gene: -; V gene: TRBV19; J gene: TRBJ2-1; CDR3 protein: CASSSGRGSYNEQFF; CDR3 DNA: TGTGCCAGTAGTTCAGGACGGGGCTCCTACAATGAGCAGTTCTTC
CDR3 length: 14; clone size: -; D gene: TRBD2; V gene: TRBV5-1; J gene: TRBJ2-7; CDR3 protein: CASSLVAGVSEQYF; CDR3 DNA: TGCGCCAGCAGCTTGGTGGCGGGAGTGAGCGAGCAGTACTTC
CDR3 length: 13; clone size: -; D gene: TRBD1; V gene: TRBV28; J gene: TRBJ2-7; CDR3 protein: CASSLGTGYEQYF; CDR3 DNA: TGTGCCAGCAGTTTAGGGACAGGCTACGAGCAGTACTTC
CDR3 length: 17; clone size: -; D gene: TRBD1; V gene: TRBV19; J gene: TRBJ2-6; CDR3 protein: CASSIGTGSSGANVLTF; CDR3 DNA: TGTGCCAGTAGTATAGGGACAGGGTCAAGCGGGGCCAACGTCCTGACTTTC
CDR3 length: 15; clone size: -; D gene: -; V gene: TRBV6-1; J gene: TRBJ2-7; CDR3 protein: CASSGSAWSSYEQYF; CDR3 DNA: TGTGCCAGCAGTGGTAGCGCTTGGAGCTCCTACGAGCAGTACTTC
CDR3 length: 16; clone size: -; D gene: TRBD2; V gene: TRBV7-2; J gene: TRBJ2-1; CDR3 protein: CASSLVSGGPFNEQFF; CDR3 DNA: TGTGCCAGCAGCTTAGTGTCGGGAGGGCCCTTCAATGAGCAGTTCTTC
CDR3 length: 16; clone size: -; D gene: -; V gene: TRBV5-1; J gene: TRBJ1-3; CDR3 protein: CASSRAEGGSGNTIYF; CDR3 DNA: TGCGCCAGCAGCCGTGCGGAAGGGGGCTCTGGAAACACCATATATTTT
CDR3 length: 13; clone size: -; D gene: -; V gene: TRBV7-2; J gene: TRBJ2-7; CDR3 protein: CASSLSGDYEQYF; CDR3 DNA: TGTGCCAGCAGCTTATCGGGTGACTACGAGCAGTACTTC
CDR3 length: 15; clone size: -; D gene: -; V gene: TRBV7-2; J gene: TRBJ2-7; CDR3 protein: CASTSQSGGGHEQYF; CDR3 DNA: TGTGCCAGCACCTCCCAGTCGGGAGGGGGCCACGAGCAGTACTTC
CDR3 length: 16; clone size: once; D gene: TRBD1; V gene: TRBV30; J gene: TRBJ2-5; CDR3 protein: CAWSGGTGKDQETQYF; CDR3 DNA: TGTGCCTGGAGTGGCGGGACAGGGAAGGACCAAGAGACCCAGTACTTC
CDR3 length: 15; clone size: -; D gene: -; V gene: TRBV4-1; J gene: TRBJ1-2; CDR3 protein: CASSQVDGGVGGYTF; CDR3 DNA: TGCGCCAGCAGCCAAGTAGACGGCGGGGTGGGGGGCTACACCTTC
CDR3 length: 16; clone size: few; D gene: -; V gene: TRBV6-6; J gene: TRBJ1-1; CDR3 protein: CASSYTQTGWNTEAFF; CDR3 DNA: TGTGCCAGCAGTTACACTCAGACAGGATGGAACACTGAAGCTTTCTTT
CDR3 length: 17; clone size: -; D gene: -; V gene: TRBV5-1; J gene: TRBJ2-2; CDR3 protein: CASSFSQRRTNTGELFF; CDR3 DNA: TGCGCCAGCAGCTTTAGCCAGAGACGGACGAACACCGGGGAGCTGTTTTTT
CDR3 length: 14; clone size: -; D gene: TRBD2; V gene: TRBV6-5; J gene: TRBJ2-5; CDR3 protein: CASSPYSGVETQYF; CDR3 DNA: TGTGCCAGCAGCCCGTATAGCGGGGTAGAGACCCAGTACTTC